This TCR beta chain was found in a study of regulatory T cells in long-lasting Graves disease. Study-wide background: Recently diagnosed Graves' patients had received antithyroid drugs for under 3 months.

The sample's time point: newly diagnosed GD, antithyroid drugs for less than 3 months. RNA isolated from PBMCs was used to make the TCR library. Libraries of TCR beta came from iRepertoire HTBI primers plus Arm-PCR of CDR3 regions. TCRdb re-analysed the multiplex PCR reads in MiXCR, keeping a single row per CDR3 protein. This repertoire shows approximately 300,000 distinct CDR3 sequences, about 18% found once; its top ten account for about 39%. This clonotype was sampled from a female donor with Graves disease. The sequences come from peripheral blood mononuclear cells (PBMCs), collected at new diagnosis, from a patient treated with antithyroid drugs.

The CDR3 protein is CASSYSGYTDTQYF. The CDR3 coding sequence is TGTGCCAGCAGTTACTCGGGGTACACAGATACGCAGTATTTT. The chain employs TRBV6-5 and TRBJ2-3; D is ambiguous. This CDR3 spans 14 amino acids. V shed 0 bases and J shed 2 bases, with 6 bases lying between them. The germline V gene encodes CDR1 MNHEY and CDR2 SVGAGI.